The subject of this entry is one T cell receptor (beta chain). Its target is not known. This sample is part of a study of T cell clonotyping in hematopoietic cell transplantation. Produced via immunoSEQ multiplex PCR; TCRdb's table is partial and in-frame only. The sample holds 15,000 to 20,000 clones, roughly 84% seen once. Deletions cut 5 bases from V and 2 bases from J, with 11 bases between. Per the germline V gene, CDR1 is SGHTA and CDR2 is FQGNSA. This CDR3 region has 14 residues. Study-level results: Recipient TCR diversity dropped after transplant; expanded clonotypes rose from day 30 to 180. Without cell sorting, CD4 versus CD8 contributions remain unresolved. Graft donor and pretransplant recipient Inverse Simpson Index values predicted broader posttransplant TCR diversity.

The source was PBMCs, collected 100 days after allogeneic stem cell transplant. The V and J genes are TRBV7-2 and TRBJ2-3; D is uncertain. The TCR sequence derives from a male patient aged 55 to 70 who had an allogeneic stem cell transplant from a related donor, so the T cells may come from the graft donor. Some clones in this sample may be carry-over from other donors' samples. The CDR3 nucleotides are TGTGCCAGCAGCCGTGGACCGATCACAGATACGCAGTATTTT. It specifies CASSRGPITDTQYF. Complete variable domain (other parts from reference TRBV7-2 and TRBJ2-3): GAGVSQSPSNKVTEKGKDVELRCDPISGHTALYWYRQSLGQGLEFLIYFQGNSAPDKSGLPSDRFSAERTGGSVSTLTIQRTQQEDSAVYLCASSRGPITDTQYFGPGTRLTVL.